These T cell receptor beta chains were read from a single sample in a study of cytomegalovirus exposure and HLA in healthy donors. TCRdb keeps only in-frame clones here, not all; method: immunoSEQ multiplex PCR. The sample records some 140,000 clones, 80% being singletons. The sequencing sample was made of PBMCs. All receptors derive from a man under 40 in good health and CMV-seropositive. Both conserved end residues are part of each CDR3. The D gene is left open where the match is weak. The size field is filled for only some rows; it gives once, few, many or a size class.

d_call: -; j_call: TRBJ1-1; v_call: TRBV5-1; clone_size: -; cdr3_nt: TGCGCCAGCTTTGACTGGAACACTGAAGCTTTCTTT; cdr3_aa: CASFDWNTEAFF
d_call: -; j_call: TRBJ2-7; v_call: TRBV7-8; clone_size: -; cdr3_nt: TGTGCCAGCAGCTATACTGCTAGATTAAATTCCTACGAGCAGTACTTC; cdr3_aa: CASSYTARLNSYEQYF
d_call: TRBD1; j_call: TRBJ2-7; v_call: TRBV27; clone_size: few; cdr3_nt: TGTGCCAGCAGTTTGGTGGACAGGACCTACGAGCAGTACTTC; cdr3_aa: CASSLVDRTYEQYF
d_call: TRBD1; j_call: TRBJ2-6; v_call: TRBV28; clone_size: -; cdr3_nt: TGTGCCAGCAGTTATCAGGGGGCTGGGGCCAACGTCCTGACTTTC; cdr3_aa: CASSYQGAGANVLTF
d_call: TRBD2; j_call: TRBJ2-1; v_call: TRBV6-1; clone_size: -; cdr3_nt: TGTGCCAGCAGTGCCAGAACGGGACTAGCCTACAATGAGCAGTTCTTC; cdr3_aa: CASSARTGLAYNEQFF
d_call: -; j_call: TRBJ1-5; v_call: TRBV7-2; clone_size: -; cdr3_nt: TGTGCCAGCAGCTTAGATGGGACACAGAATCAGCCCCAGCATTTT; cdr3_aa: CASSLDGTQNQPQHF
d_call: -; j_call: TRBJ1-1; v_call: TRBV28; clone_size: -; cdr3_nt: TGTGCCAGCAGTTCGGGACAGAACACTGAAGCTTTCTTT; cdr3_aa: CASSSGQNTEAFF
d_call: -; j_call: TRBJ2-3; v_call: TRBV11-2; clone_size: -; cdr3_nt: TGTGCCAGCAGTTCGACAGATACGCAGTATTTT; cdr3_aa: CASSSTDTQYF
d_call: -; j_call: TRBJ1-2; v_call: TRBV4-2; clone_size: -; cdr3_nt: TGTGCCAGCAGCCAAGATGCGTCTAACTATGGCTACACCTTC; cdr3_aa: CASSQDASNYGYTF
d_call: TRBD2; j_call: TRBJ2-7; v_call: TRBV5-6; clone_size: once; cdr3_nt: TGTGCCAGCAGCGAGGGACTAGCTCTATACGAGCAGTACTTC; cdr3_aa: CASSEGLALYEQYF
d_call: TRBD2; j_call: TRBJ2-7; v_call: TRBV19; clone_size: -; cdr3_nt: TGTGCCAGTAGTATCCGACTAGCGGGAACCGAGCAGTACTTC; cdr3_aa: CASSIRLAGTEQYF
d_call: -; j_call: TRBJ1-5; v_call: TRBV5-1; clone_size: -; cdr3_nt: TGCGCCAGCAGCTTAGGACAGAAAAATCAGCCCCAGCATTTT; cdr3_aa: CASSLGQKNQPQHF
d_call: -; j_call: TRBJ2-7; v_call: TRBV29-1; clone_size: -; cdr3_nt: TGCAGCGCTGCCGACAGTACCTACGAGCAGTACTTC; cdr3_aa: CSAADSTYEQYF
d_call: -; j_call: TRBJ1-5; v_call: TRBV5-8; clone_size: -; cdr3_nt: TGTGCCAGCAGCTTGACAGGGAATCAGCCCCAGCATTTT; cdr3_aa: CASSLTGNQPQHF
d_call: -; j_call: TRBJ2-6; v_call: TRBV18; clone_size: -; cdr3_nt: TGTGCCAGCTCACCACAGTGGGGCGCTTCGGGGGCCAACGTCCTGACTTTC; cdr3_aa: CASSPQWGASGANVLTF
d_call: TRBD1; j_call: TRBJ2-3; v_call: TRBV27; clone_size: -; cdr3_nt: TGTGCCAGCAGTCCGGGACAGTGGACAGATACGCAGTATTTT; cdr3_aa: CASSPGQWTDTQYF
d_call: -; j_call: TRBJ1-3; v_call: TRBV5-4; clone_size: -; cdr3_nt: TGTGCCAGCAGCCCGGACACCGACTCTGGAAACACCATATATTTT; cdr3_aa: CASSPDTDSGNTIYF
d_call: -; j_call: TRBJ2-5; v_call: TRBV2; clone_size: -; cdr3_nt: TGTGCCAGCAGTGAACCGACAGAAGCAGGAGAGACCCAGTACTTC; cdr3_aa: CASSEPTEAGETQYF
d_call: -; j_call: TRBJ1-1; v_call: TRBV18; clone_size: once; cdr3_nt: TGTGCCAGCCAGACAGACCTGAACACTGAAGCTTTCTTT; cdr3_aa: CASQTDLNTEAFF
d_call: TRBD2; j_call: TRBJ2-5; v_call: TRBV7-9; clone_size: -; cdr3_nt: TGTGCCAGCAGCCCTAGCGGGTTCCAAGAGACCCAGTACTTC; cdr3_aa: CASSPSGFQETQYF
d_call: TRBD2; j_call: TRBJ2-7; v_call: TRBV5-6; clone_size: once; cdr3_nt: TGTGCCAGCAGCTCGCTCCCGGGAGGGGACCCCTACGAGCAGTACTTC; cdr3_aa: CASSSLPGGDPYEQYF
d_call: TRBD2; j_call: TRBJ2-5; v_call: TRBV9; clone_size: once; cdr3_nt: TGTGCCAGCAGCGGATTAGCGGGACACGAGACCCAGTACTTC; cdr3_aa: CASSGLAGHETQYF
d_call: -; j_call: TRBJ1-5; v_call: TRBV5-1; clone_size: -; cdr3_nt: TGCGCCAGCAGCCGAGGGCTGAATCAGCCCCAGCATTTT; cdr3_aa: CASSRGLNQPQHF
d_call: -; j_call: TRBJ2-7; v_call: TRBV6-5; clone_size: once; cdr3_nt: TGTGCCAGCAGGGGGGGTAACTCCTACGAGCAGTACTTC; cdr3_aa: CASRGGNSYEQYF
d_call: -; j_call: TRBJ2-5; v_call: TRBV29-1; clone_size: -; cdr3_nt: TGCAGCGTTCGGCGGGGAAACCAAGAGACCCAGTACTTC; cdr3_aa: CSVRRGNQETQYF
d_call: -; j_call: TRBJ2-7; v_call: TRBV7-2; clone_size: -; cdr3_nt: TGTGCCAGCAGCTTAGCTTACAACTCCTACGAGCAGTACTTC; cdr3_aa: CASSLAYNSYEQYF
d_call: TRBD1; j_call: TRBJ1-1; v_call: TRBV15; clone_size: -; cdr3_nt: TGTGCCACCAGCGGGGGACAGGGGGAGAACACTGAAGCTTTCTTT; cdr3_aa: CATSGGQGENTEAFF
d_call: TRBD2; j_call: TRBJ2-7; v_call: TRBV27; clone_size: -; cdr3_nt: TGTGCCAGCAGTTTAAAAGCGGGAGGGTCCTACGAGCAGTACTTC; cdr3_aa: CASSLKAGGSYEQYF
d_call: TRBD2; j_call: TRBJ2-5; v_call: TRBV4-2; clone_size: once; cdr3_nt: TGTGCCAGCAGGCTGGGACTAGAGAATGGGGGGACCCAGTACTTC; cdr3_aa: CASRLGLENGGTQYF
d_call: TRBD2; j_call: TRBJ2-3; v_call: TRBV6-6; clone_size: few; cdr3_nt: TGTGCCAGCAGTATCGGGACTAGCGGGAGTGCAGATACGCAGTATTTT; cdr3_aa: CASSIGTSGSADTQYF
d_call: TRBD2; j_call: TRBJ2-7; v_call: TRBV7-9; clone_size: -; cdr3_nt: TGTGCCAGCAGCCAGGCTGGACTAGCGGCTATTTTTACCTCCTACGAGCAGTACTTC; cdr3_aa: CASSQAGLAAIFTSYEQYF
d_call: TRBD1; j_call: TRBJ2-7; v_call: TRBV5-1; clone_size: -; cdr3_nt: TGCGCCAGCAGCACTTCGACAGGGGAGTCCTACGAGCAGTACTTC; cdr3_aa: CASSTSTGESYEQYF
d_call: TRBD2; j_call: TRBJ2-7; v_call: TRBV11-2; clone_size: -; cdr3_nt: TGTGCCAGCAGGGTAGCGGGGAAGACCTACGAGCAGTACTTC; cdr3_aa: CASRVAGKTYEQYF